The sequence of this T cell receptor (beta chain) was determined in a study of blood T cell repertoires in COVID-19. The wider study: The analysed material was cDNA or gDNA that came from T cells, B-cell-depleted T cells, or PBMCs.

Authors' analysis steps: Amplifying reference gene primers gave estimates of nucleated cell counts. The assay was immunoSEQ multiplex PCR, and TCRdb's table has in-frame clones only and misses some. The DNA gave D and trimming, while V, J and clone size come from that table. The sample yields 360,000 or so clones, roughly four fifths seen once. Germline V lookup: CDR1 SGHDN, CDR2 FVKESK. This CDR3 contains 16 residues. V was shortened by 6 bases and J by 4 bases, with 21 bases between the two germline ends. Each participant's cohort was designated according to participant-reported clinical history. Two negative PCRs, clearance, or symptom resolution were required of recovered Cohort 3 donors.

This clonotype was obtained from a woman in her 50s who had recovered from COVID-19. This chain joins TRBV14 and TRBJ1-2; the D gene is possibly TRBD1 (6 bases). What was sequenced was PBMCs or T cells enriched from blood (not recorded which). The CDR3 DNA sequence: TGTGCCAGCAGTGATGCTCGTAGGGGGAAGGGCTATGGCTACACCTTC. Translated: CASSDARRGKGYGYTF.